A selection of T cell receptor beta chains follows, all from one sample in a study of T-cell memory formation after mild COVID-19. TCRdb recomputed calls from the 5' RACE reads with MiXCR, one row per CDR3 protein. The profile shows hundreds of thousands of distinct CDR3 sequences, roughly 18% of them singletons. Sequences were obtained from PBMCs or a T cell subset sorted from them (not recorded which). All receptors derive from an adult woman who had mild COVID-19 (a few samples of this study predate the infection). Cell type and time point are not known. CDR3s include the opening cysteine and the closing phenylalanine or tryptophan. D genes are given only for firm matches. A row's size may be missing; if present it is once, few, many or a size class.

TRBJ2-7	-	TRBV6-1	-	TGTGCCAGCAGTGAAGCTAGGGGTGGCCTATATGCCTACGAGCAGTACTTC	CASSEARGGLYAYEQYF
TRBJ2-2	-	TRBV6-2/TRBV6-3	-	TGTGCCAGCAGTAGGGACTCCGACACCGGGGAGCTGTTTTTT	CASSRDSDTGELFF
TRBJ2-4	TRBD2	TRBV3-1	many	TGTGCCAGCAGTCCTGGACTAGCGCCTCCGGTGACCAAAAACATTCAGTACTTC	CASSPGLAPPVTKNIQYF
TRBJ2-6	TRBD1	TRBV11-2	many	TGTGCCAGCAGCTCCGTCAGGACAGGCACTTCTGGGGCCAACGTCCTGACTTTC	CASSSVRTGTSGANVLTF
TRBJ2-7	-	TRBV27	-	TGTGCCAGCAGTTTTGGAGATACGTCCTACGAGCAGTACTTC	CASSFGDTSYEQYF
TRBJ2-1	-	TRBV5-1	few	TGCGCCAGCAGCGAGAAGGGGGATAGGATGGGTGAGCAGTTCTTC	CASSEKGDRMGEQFF
TRBJ2-7	-	TRBV5-1	many	TGCGCCAGCAGCCCCAGGGGATACGAGCAGTACTTC	CASSPRGYEQYF
TRBJ1-4	TRBD1	TRBV12-3/TRBV12-4	few	TGTGCCAGCAGTTTGGGACAGCTTAATGAAAAACTGTTTTTT	CASSLGQLNEKLFF
TRBJ1-1	-	TRBV7-3	few	TGTGCCAGCAGCTTAACCGGTACGACTGAAGCTTTCTTT	CASSLTGTTEAFF
TRBJ1-2	-	TRBV6-1	few	TGTGCCAGCAGCCTAACAGGGCGCTTCTATGGCTACACCTTC	CASSLTGRFYGYTF
TRBJ1-1	-	TRBV9	-	TGTGCCAGCAGCGTAGTCCCCGAGAACACTGAAGCTTTCTTT	CASSVVPENTEAFF
TRBJ2-7	-	TRBV7-9	-	TGTGCCAGCAGCTTAGCGGAAGTCGTGTACTACGAGCAGTACTTC	CASSLAEVVYYEQYF
TRBJ2-7	TRBD2	TRBV12-3/TRBV12-4	few	TGTGCCAGCAGTAACCTGGGACTAGCGGGAGGGCCGGGTTACGAGCAGTACTTC	CASSNLGLAGGPGYEQYF
TRBJ2-1	-	TRBV9	few	TGTGCCAGCAGCGCTGACTCCACCGGTGAGCAGTTCTTC	CASSADSTGEQFF
TRBJ2-7	TRBD2	TRBV7-2	few	TGTGCCAGCAGCCGAGGCGGGACTAGCGTCTACGAGCAGTACTTC	CASSRGGTSVYEQYF
TRBJ2-3	-	TRBV6-2/TRBV6-3	-	TGTGCCAGCAGAGAACAGCGCCTTGGCACAGATACGCAGTATTTT	CASREQRLGTDTQYF
TRBJ2-6	-	TRBV6-5	-	TGTGCCAGCAGTTACAGGTTGATCAACTCTGGGGCCAACGTCCTGACTTTC	CASSYRLINSGANVLTF
TRBJ1-1	-	TRBV12-3/TRBV12-4	-	TGTGCCAGCAGTCTAGCCCTCACAGTGAACACTGAAGCTTTCTTT	CASSLALTVNTEAFF
TRBJ1-1	TRBD1	TRBV4-1	-	TGCGCCAGCAGCCGAGAGGGGGCGCCCACTGAAGCTTTCTTT	CASSREGAPTEAFF
TRBJ2-1	-	TRBV12-3/TRBV12-4	-	TGTGCCAGCAGTTCTAGCCTCGGACTCAGGAGTGAGCAGTTCTTC	CASSSSLGLRSEQFF
TRBJ2-2	-	TRBV12-3/TRBV12-4	once	TGTGCCAGCAGTTTAGTGATGAAGGGGGAGCTGTTTTTT	CASSLVMKGELFF
TRBJ1-2	TRBD1	TRBV5-4	-	TGTGCCAGCAGCCTGATCGGCAGGGGGTTTGGCTACACCTTC	CASSLIGRGFGYTF
TRBJ2-3	-	TRBV10-3	-	TGTGCCACCGAGTTCGGGGAGACTAGCACAGATACGCAGTATTTT	CATEFGETSTDTQYF
TRBJ2-2	-	TRBV7-9	few	TGTGCACCCGGGGCAGACTACACCGGGGAGCTGTTTTTT	CAPGADYTGELFF
TRBJ1-5	-	TRBV30	-	TGTGCCTGGAGTCCAGCCGAGGACGGAGAGCCCCAGCATTTT	CAWSPAEDGEPQHF
TRBJ2-1	-	TRBV12-3/TRBV12-4	-	TGTGCCACAGCACAGGAGGGAGAGCAGTTCTTC	CATAQEGEQFF
TRBJ2-5	TRBD2	TRBV6-6	few	TGTGCCTCCCGGGGGGCGGGGGGATCAGAGACCCAGTACTTC	CASRGAGGSETQYF
TRBJ2-1	TRBD2	TRBV12-3/TRBV12-4	-	TGTGCCAGCAGCCTAGGTGGGACTAGCGCGATAGGGGGGTTCTTC	CASSLGGTSAIGGFF
TRBJ1-5	-	TRBV15	-	TGTGCCACCAGCAGAGATCAACAGCCCCAGCATTTT	CATSRDQQPQHF
TRBJ2-7	-	TRBV19	few	TGTGCCAGTAGGCGAACCAGGACAGACCTTTCCTACGAGCAGTACTTC	CASRRTRTDLSYEQYF
TRBJ1-1	TRBD1	TRBV4-1	few	TGCGCCAGCAGCCCGGGACAGGGGGCAGTCACTGAAGCTTTCTTT	CASSPGQGAVTEAFF
TRBJ1-6	-	TRBV12-3/TRBV12-4	many	TGTGCCAGCAGTGGGTCGGGGCCACCCTATAATTCACCCCTCCACTTT	CASSGSGPPYNSPLHF
TRBJ2-3	TRBD2	TRBV4-2	few	TGTGCCAGCAGCCACGGGCGGGAGGGCCGCACAGATACGCAGTATTTT	CASSHGREGRTDTQYF
TRBJ2-3	-	TRBV7-9	many	TGTGCCAGCAGTACACGTGGTACAGATACGCAGTATTTT	CASSTRGTDTQYF